This entry describes one TCR beta chain. Antigen: not known. The data belong to a study of OX40 agonist ivuxolimab in advanced cancers. Overall study context: Ivuxolimab, which is an agonistic anti-OX40 (CD134) antibody, was administered to the patients.

Findings and limits, study-wide: There was clonal expansion of CD4+ and CD8+ blood T cells by week 6 at 0.1 to 3.0 mg/kg.

Germline CDR1 reads SGHNT; CDR2 reads YYREEE (reference sequence). CDR3 length: 15 amino acids. The junction had 6 bases not matched to a gene; V was cut back by 4 bases and J by 2 bases. Data came from immunoSEQ multiplex PCR; TCRdb stores just in-frame clones and leaves some out. The sample contains tens of thousands of clones, roughly 85% of which appear only once. The TCR sequence derives from an adult with an advanced solid tumor such as melanoma, head and neck, liver or kidney cancer. This sequence joins TRBV5-4 and TRBJ2-1; TRBD2 aligns across 7 bases. The sequenced sample was CD4+ or CD8+ T cells sorted from blood, obtained in a trial of the OX40 agonist ivuxolimab. CDR3 sequence (DNA): TGTGCCAGCAGCACGAGCGGGAATACCTACAATGAGCAGTTCTTC. Protein sequence: CASSTSGNTYNEQFF.